This T cell receptor (beta chain) appears in the sequencing data of a study of blood T cells in healthy people across ages. Only a few counts were recorded for this clonotype. With a J-beta primer mix and a sample-barcoded 5' primer, a second PCR ran about 6 to 11 cycles. Each CDR3 protein gets one entry after TCRdb re-called the 5' RACE reads with MiXCR. The sample lists 700,000 or so distinct CDR3 sequences; approximately 21% were seen once. CDR1 and CDR2 (germline): KGHSH, LQKENI. This CDR3 contains 16 residues. The ends lost 2 bases at V and 1 base at J; junction bases unmatched: 6. The rearrangement uses TRBV18 and TRBJ2-5; 8 bases are a match to TRBD1. This sequence originates from a man in his sixties or seventies in good health. Sequencing was carried out using blood. The CDR3 sequence: CASSPFAGGTQETQYF. The CDR3, as DNA: TGTGCCAGCTCACCATTTGCAGGGGGCACCCAAGAGACCCAGTACTTC.